The 21 T cell receptor beta chains listed next were all sequenced from one sample in a study of blood T cell repertoires in COVID-19 (dated by TCRdb to 2018 to 2021). The receptor library was made with the immunoSEQ multiplex PCR assay. TCRdb mirrors the immuneACCESS table, restricted to in-frame sequences. Some clones are absent from its copies; in checked studies, under half trace to an unresolved V gene, and the reason for the others is unknown. In all, the sample holds fewer than 200,000 clones, and about 85% of those were seen once. 9.8% of the sample is held by the ten biggest clonotypes. The sample consisted of peripheral blood. These receptors were obtained from a woman aged 80 or over with acute or convalescent COVID-19.

The V gene is TRBV11-2, the J gene TRBJ2-7, with D possibly TRBD2 on 6 matching bases. CDR3 length equals 15 residues. V lost 6 bases and J lost 4, with 19 bases in between. CDR1 and CDR2 (germline): SGHAT, FQNNGV. CDR3 nucleotides: TGTGCCAGCAGGTACGGGAGCTGGGGAGAATACGAGCAGTACTTC. Translation: CASRYGSWGEYEQYF.

The chain joins TRBV5-4 to TRBJ2-7; D is possibly TRBD1 (5 bases). The CDR3 has 16 amino acids. Trimming left V 0 bases short and J 6 bases short, with 19 bases between. CDR1 and CDR2 from the germline V gene are SGHNT and YYREEE (reference sequence). The CDR3 nucleotides read TGTGCCAGCAGCTTGGCGCCCGGCGCCGGACAATCCGAGCAGTACTTC. Its protein product is CASSLAPGAGQSEQYF.

The count of this clone is one. V usage is TRBV6-1 and J usage is TRBJ1-5; TRBD1 aligns across 12 bases. Germline V lookup: CDR1 MNHNS, CDR2 SASEGT. The CDR3 covers 16 residues. With V trimmed by 2 bases and J by 6 bases, 5 bases remained unmatched. CDR3 sequence (DNA): TGTGCCAGCAGTGAAACCGGGACAGGGGGCGGTCAGCCCCAGCATTTT. Translated: CASSETGTGGGQPQHF.

The chain carries TRBV4-1 and TRBJ2-4; TRBD2 agrees at 8 bases. The CDR3 is 16 amino acids. CDR1 is MGHRA and CDR2 is YSYEKL in the germline V gene. With 4 bases clipped from V and 3 bases from J, the junction kept 8 bases outside the gene matches. The CDR3 sequence is CASSPTPGGGKNIQYF. CDR3 nucleotides: TGCGCCAGCAGCCCCACTCCCGGGGGGGGCAAAAACATTCAGTACTTC.

The count of this clone is one. This chain uses TRBV7-8 with TRBJ1-5, with D possibly matching TRBD1 (6 bases). V was trimmed by 5 bases and J by 3 bases, leaving 14 bases between them. Germline CDR1 reads SGHVS; CDR2 reads FQNEAQ. The length of the CDR3 is 15 residues. This CDR3 reads CASSLSRTDNQPQHF. CDR3 DNA: TGTGCCAGCAGCCTATCTAGGACAGACAATCAGCCCCAGCATTTT.

V is TRBV5-5 and J is TRBJ1-5; 7 bases map to TRBD1. This CDR3 has 15 residues. The V and J ends lost 1 base and 3 bases, in that order; junction bases with no gene match: 4. The germline gives CDR1 SGHKS, CDR2 YYEKEE (reference sequence). DNA of the CDR3: TGTGCCAGCAGCTTGACAGGGGTTAACAATCAGCCCCAGCATTTT. Translating gives CASSLTGVNNQPQHF.

This clone has a handful of counts. The genes are TRBV7-9 and TRBJ1-2, with D possibly matching TRBD1 (5 bases). V was clipped by 5 bases and J by 4 bases, with 17 bases between them. The V gene's germline CDR1 is SEHNR and CDR2 FQNEAQ (reference sequence). The length of the CDR3 is 15 residues. This chain's CDR3 is CASSPLRGQIYGYTF. CDR3 nucleotides: TGTGCCAGCAGCCCCCTTAGGGGCCAGATCTATGGCTACACCTTC.

The gene calls are TRBV3-1 (or the pseudogene TRBV3-2) and TRBJ1-2; perhaps TRBD1 as D (5 bases). CDR3 length: 16 residues. Germline V gene data show CDR1 as LGHDT and CDR2 as YNNKEL (reference sequence). The V gene lost 4 bases and the J gene lost 4 bases, with 19 bases spanning the gap. CDR3 sequence (DNA): TGTGCCAGCAGCCCCGACATGCGGGGCTCCGTCTATGGCTACACCTTC. Its protein product is CASSPDMRGSVYGYTF.

The gene calls are TRBV19 and TRBJ2-1; 7 positions agree with TRBD2. CDR1 is LNHDA and CDR2 is SQIVND in the germline V gene (reference sequence). V was clipped by 2 bases and J by 2 bases; unmatched bases: 9. The CDR3 runs 17 residues. The CDR3 DNA is TGTGCCAGTAGTATATATCCAGCGGGGAATGCCTACAATGAGCAGTTCTTC. Its protein is CASSIYPAGNAYNEQFF. Full variable domain (outside the CDR3, taken from reference TRBV19 and TRBJ2-1): DGGITQSPKYLFRKEGQNVTLSCEQNLNHDAMYWYRQDPGQGLRLIYYSQIVNDFQKGDIAEGYSVSREKKESFPLTVTSAQKNPTAFYLCASSIYPAGNAYNEQFFGPGTRLTVL.

Concerning this clone: The same CDR3 can be traced to other DNA sequences in this sample. The rearrangement joins TRBV12-3 or TRBV12-4 to TRBJ1-2; possible D gene TRBD1, 5 bases. Trimming cost V 3 bases and J 2 bases, with 7 bases left between them. CDR3 length: 13 amino acids. This CDR3 is CASSFDSNYGYTF. For the CDR3, the DNA is TGTGCCAGCAGTTTCGACAGCAACTATGGCTACACCTTC.

The chain is built from TRBV3-1 (or the pseudogene TRBV3-2) and TRBJ2-7; unclear D gene. Germline loops: CDR1 LGHDT, CDR2 YNNKEL (reference sequence). V gave up 4 bases and J gave up 2 bases, with 15 bases separating them. The CDR3 has 15 amino acids. CDR3 DNA sequence: TGTGCCAGCAGCCCCAATCAGGTATCTGCCTACGAGCAGTACTTC. This sequence encodes CASSPNQVSAYEQYF.

This clone occurred once. This rearrangement joins TRBV18 to TRBJ2-2; TRBD2 might be the D (6 bases). CDR1 is KGHSH and CDR2 is LQKENI in the germline V gene. This CDR3 contains 15 residues. V lost 3 bases and J 4 bases, leaving 12 bases between the germline ends. This CDR3 is CASSPEGPGTGELFF. CDR3 sequence (DNA): TGTGCCAGCTCACCGGAGGGGCCGGGCACCGGGGAGCTGTTTTTT. Filled out from reference TRBV18 and TRBJ2-2, the complete variable domain reads NAGVMQNPRHLVRRRGQEARLRCSPMKGHSHVYWYRQLPEEGLKFMVYLQKENIIDESGMPKERFSAEFPKEGPSILRIQQVVRGDSAAYFCASSPEGPGTGELFFGEGSRLTVL.

This chain uses TRBV4-3 with TRBJ2-3; the D is unclear. Trimming shortened V by 0 bases and J by 3 bases, and 7 bases separated the two germline ends. CDR3 length: 14 residues. In germline, CDR1 is LGHNA, CDR2 YSLEER. The chain's CDR3 is CASSQDARTDTQYF. The DNA for the CDR3 is TGCGCCAGCAGCCAAGATGCGCGGACAGATACGCAGTATTTT.

CDR3 in DNA: TGTGCCAGCAGCCCTGGACTAGCGGGAGGACAAGAGACCCAGTACTTC. As protein: CASSPGLAGGQETQYF. The V call is TRBV11-2, the J call TRBJ2-5, with 14 bases aligning to TRBD2. The V gene end was trimmed by 5 bases and the J gene end by 2 bases; junction bases not matched to a gene: 4. This CDR3 spans 16 amino acids. The germline CDR1 and CDR2 sequences are SGHAT and FQNNGV. Complete variable domain (other parts from reference TRBV11-2 and TRBJ2-5): EAGVAQSPRYKIIEKRQSVAFWCNPISGHATLYWYQQILGQGPKLLIQFQNNGVVDDSQLPKDRFSAERLKGVDSTLKIQPAKLEDSAVYLCASSPGLAGGQETQYFGPGTRLLVL.

This clone appeared a few times. This chain joins TRBV24-1 and TRBJ2-3, with 8 nucleotides matching TRBD1. The CDR3 sequence is 16 residues long. With V trimmed by 2 bases and J by 2 bases, 5 bases remained unmatched. Germline CDR1 KGHDR, CDR2 SFDVKD. CDR3 sequence reads: CATSDSGGEVTDTQYF. In nucleotides, the CDR3 is TGTGCCACCAGTGATTCAGGGGGCGAAGTCACAGATACGCAGTATTTT.

As to this clone: Other nucleotide sequences in the sample specify the same CDR3. The chain uses TRBV5-4 and TRBJ2-7; tentative D call: TRBD1 (5 bases). V lost 1 base and J 1 base, leaving 6 bases between the germline ends. This CDR3 comprises 13 residues. In germline, CDR1 is SGHNT, CDR2 YYREEE (reference sequence). The CDR3 loop is CASSLQGSYEQYF. CDR3 DNA sequence: TGTGCCAGCAGCTTGCAGGGTTCCTACGAGCAGTACTTC.

The V gene is TRBV7-2, the J gene TRBJ2-7; 10 positions agree with TRBD1. Germline values: CDR1 SGHTA, CDR2 FQGNSA. The CDR3 extends over 18 amino acids. Losses at the gene ends were 5 bases for V and 3 bases for J; bases not matched to a gene: 16. In DNA form, the CDR3 reads TGTGCCAGCAGCCCTCGACCCGTGGACAGGGGGGTCCTCTACGAGCAGTACTTC. Translation gives CASSPRPVDRGVLYEQYF.

The rearrangement uses TRBV25-1 and TRBJ1-2; D ambiguous. CDR3 length: 13 amino acids. Germline lookup yields CDR1 MGHDK and CDR2 SYGVNS. The V end lost 3 bases, the J end lost 9 bases, and 14 bases lay between the germline ends. The DNA for the CDR3 is TGTGCCAGCAGTGAGGCGGGCTATGTCCGCTACACCTTC. This translates into CASSEAGYVRYTF.

The J gene is TRBJ2-1, the V gene TRBV7-2; TRBD2 matches 7 bases. V gave up 3 bases and J gave up 9 bases; unmatched junction bases: 14. Germline V lookup: CDR1 SGHTA, CDR2 FQGNSA. The CDR3 runs to 16 residues. The CDR3 DNA follows: TGTGCCAGCAGCTTGGGTCCGGGAGGAGATTGGGGTGAGCAGTTCTTC. Its translation is CASSLGPGGDWGEQFF.

The J gene is TRBJ2-1, the V gene TRBV7-9, with TRBD2 matching 11 bases. Germline V gives CDR1 SEHNR, CDR2 FQNEAQ (reference sequence). The CDR3 extends over 15 amino acids. The J segment lost 8 bases and the V segment lost 5 bases, leaving 8 bases of the junction unmatched. CDR3 residues: CASSLSGRAEDEQFF. In nucleotides, the CDR3 is TGTGCCAGCAGCCTTAGCGGGAGGGCCGAGGATGAGCAGTTCTTC.

The rearrangement uses TRBV4-3 and TRBJ2-4; 8 bases fit TRBD1. CDR1 is LGHNA and CDR2 is YSLEER in the germline V gene. The J segment lost 3 bases and the V segment lost 4 bases, leaving 14 bases of the junction unmatched. The CDR3 runs 18 residues. The CDR3 DNA reads as TGCGCCAGCAGCCGCGTCGGGTTCGGACAGGGAGGCAAAAACATTCAGTACTTC. It yields the protein CASSRVGFGQGGKNIQYF.